The 6 T cell receptor beta chains below were found in one sample sequenced in a study of blood T cell repertoires in COVID-19. Assay used: immunoSEQ multiplex PCR; TCRdb lists only in-frame clones, some missing. The data show some 80,000 clones, approximately 90% seen once. Sequencing was carried out using peripheral blood. Receptors were obtained from a human donor in a cohort sampled during active COVID-19.

This sequence joins TRBV12-2 and TRBJ1-1; the table's TRBD1 call for D was not verified on the DNA. TRBV12-2 is shown as a pseudogene. This CDR3 is 16 amino acids long. CDR3 sequence (DNA): TGTGCAAGTCGCTTAAGGGACAATACCCTTACCACTGAAGCTTTCTTT. This gives the protein CASRLRDNTLTTEAFF.

The chain uses TRBV5-1 and TRBJ2-3; possibly TRBD1 for D (6 bases). The CDR3 has 14 amino acids. Deletions cut 1 base from V and 6 bases from J, with 12 bases between. Germline-derived CDR1 and CDR2 are SGHRS and YFSETQ. This CDR3 reads CASSLTGSRDTQYF. For the CDR3, the DNA is TGCGCCAGCAGCTTGACAGGGTCGAGGGATACGCAGTATTTT.

This chain uses TRBV24-1 with TRBJ1-4; TRBD1 might be the D (6 bases). The germline gives CDR1 KGHDR, CDR2 SFDVKD. The CDR3 loop spans 16 amino acids. V lost 3 bases to trimming and J lost 7 bases, with 17 bases between them. For the CDR3, the DNA is TGTGCCACCAGTGATCTCGGTACACAAGGGGGTGAAAAACTGTTTTTT. Translating gives CATSDLGTQGGEKLFF.

V usage is TRBV6-2 or TRBV6-3 and J usage is TRBJ2-5, with TRBD1 matching over 10 bases. Germline V gene sequence: CDR1 MNHEY, CDR2 SVGEGT. The CDR3 length is 15 residues. J was trimmed by 4 bases and V by 2 bases; bases with no gene match: 4. CDR3 sequence (DNA): TGTGCCAGCAGTTACCCGGGACAGGGGAGAGAGACCCAGTACTTC. Translation gives CASSYPGQGRETQYF.

This clone was counted a few times. The chain combines TRBV4-2 with TRBJ1-2; 8 bases fit TRBD1. This CDR3 comprises 16 residues. Germline trimming cut 4 bases from V and 5 bases from J; bases unmatched to any gene: 12. Germline assignment: CDR1 LGHNA and CDR2 YNFKEQ. The CDR3 spells CASSPSGGQGVYGYTF. CDR3 DNA sequence: TGTGCCAGCAGCCCCAGCGGAGGACAGGGAGTTTATGGCTACACCTTC.

This chain links TRBV27 with TRBJ2-7, with 10 bases fitting TRBD1. The V segment lost 5 bases and the J segment 4 bases; nucleotides outside the gene matches: 2. Germline V gene data show CDR1 as MNHEY and CDR2 as SMNVEV (reference sequence). The CDR3 spans 13 residues. The CDR3 DNA reads TGTGCCAGCAGTCAGGGACAGGGGTACGAGCAGTACTTC. Encoded protein: CASSQGQGYEQYF.